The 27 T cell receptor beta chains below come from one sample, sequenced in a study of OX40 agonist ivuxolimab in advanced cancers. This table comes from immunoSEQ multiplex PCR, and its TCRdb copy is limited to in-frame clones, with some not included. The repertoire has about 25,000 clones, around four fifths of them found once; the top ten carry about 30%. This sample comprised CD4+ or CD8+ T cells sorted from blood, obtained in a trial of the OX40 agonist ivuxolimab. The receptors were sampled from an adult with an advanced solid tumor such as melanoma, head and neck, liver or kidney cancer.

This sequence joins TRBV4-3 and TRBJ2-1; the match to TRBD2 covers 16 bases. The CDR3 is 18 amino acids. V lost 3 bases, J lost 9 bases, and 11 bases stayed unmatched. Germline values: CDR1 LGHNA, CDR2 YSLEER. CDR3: CASSQGLAGGPILGEQFF. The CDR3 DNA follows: TGCGCCAGCAGCCAGGGACTAGCGGGAGGGCCGATCCTGGGTGAGCAGTTCTTC.

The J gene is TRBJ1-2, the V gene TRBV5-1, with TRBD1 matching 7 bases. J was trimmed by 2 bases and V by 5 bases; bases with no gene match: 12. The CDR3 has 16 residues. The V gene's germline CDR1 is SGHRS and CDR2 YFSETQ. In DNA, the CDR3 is TGCGCCAGCAGTTATACCTCCGGGACAGCCAACTATGGCTACACCTTC. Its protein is CASSYTSGTANYGYTF.

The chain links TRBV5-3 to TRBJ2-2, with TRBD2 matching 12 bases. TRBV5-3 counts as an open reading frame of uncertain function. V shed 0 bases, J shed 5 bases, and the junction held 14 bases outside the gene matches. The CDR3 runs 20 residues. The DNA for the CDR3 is TGTGCCAGAAGCTTGGCCGGCGGGACTAGCGGGTCAGACGGGACCGGGGAGCTGTTTTTT. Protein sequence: CARSLAGGTSGSDGTGELFF.

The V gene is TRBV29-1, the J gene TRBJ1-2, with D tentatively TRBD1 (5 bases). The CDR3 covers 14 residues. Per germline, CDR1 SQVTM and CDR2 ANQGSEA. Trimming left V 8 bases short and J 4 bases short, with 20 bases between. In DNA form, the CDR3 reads TGCAGCACTACGGGGGGAGAAGGGGCCTATGGCTACACCTTC. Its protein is CSTTGGEGAYGYTF.

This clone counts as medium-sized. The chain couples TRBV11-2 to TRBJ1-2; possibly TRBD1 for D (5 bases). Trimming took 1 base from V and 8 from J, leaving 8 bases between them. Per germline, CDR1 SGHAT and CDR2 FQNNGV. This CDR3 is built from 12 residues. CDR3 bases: TGTGCCAGCAGCTTAGGAGGGGACGGCTACACCTTC. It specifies CASSLGGDGYTF.

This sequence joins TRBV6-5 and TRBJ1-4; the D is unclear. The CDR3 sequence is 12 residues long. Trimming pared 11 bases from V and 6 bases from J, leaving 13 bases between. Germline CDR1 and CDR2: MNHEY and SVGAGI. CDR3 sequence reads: CACRIVDEKLFF. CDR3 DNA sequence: TGTGCCTGCCGGATAGTCGATGAAAAACTGTTTTTT.

The DNA of the CDR3 is TGTGCCAGCAGCAAACATGGACTTAGACAGCCCCAGCATTTT. Translating gives CASSKHGLRQPQHF. The chain has TRBV21-1 and TRBJ1-5. TRBV21-1 corresponds to a pseudogene. The CDR3 is 14 residues long.

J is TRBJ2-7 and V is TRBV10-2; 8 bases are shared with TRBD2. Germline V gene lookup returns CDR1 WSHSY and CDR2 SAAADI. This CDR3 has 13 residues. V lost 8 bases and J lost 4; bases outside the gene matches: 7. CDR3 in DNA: TGCGCCAGCTTAAGGACTAGCTCGTACGAGCAGTACTTC. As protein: CASLRTSSYEQYF.

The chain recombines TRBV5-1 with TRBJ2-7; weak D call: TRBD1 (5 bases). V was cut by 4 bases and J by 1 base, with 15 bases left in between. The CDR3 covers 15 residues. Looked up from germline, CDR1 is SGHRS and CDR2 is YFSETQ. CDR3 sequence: CASSPDIDVSYEQYF. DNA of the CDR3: TGCGCCAGCAGCCCGGACATCGACGTTTCCTACGAGCAGTACTTC.

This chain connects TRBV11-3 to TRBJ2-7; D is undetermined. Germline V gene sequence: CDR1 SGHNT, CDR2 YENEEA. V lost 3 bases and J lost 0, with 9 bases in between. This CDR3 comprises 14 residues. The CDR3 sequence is CASSLSYGSYEQYF. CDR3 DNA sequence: TGTGCCAGCAGCTTGTCCTACGGCTCCTACGAGCAGTACTTC.

CDR3 DNA sequence: TGTGCCAGCAGCTCCTACGAACAGGGGAACGGAGGCTACACCTTC. Residues: CASSSYEQGNGGYTF. The gene calls are TRBV7-8 and TRBJ1-2; TRBD1 matches 7 bases. Germline V gene data show CDR1 as SGHVS and CDR2 as FQNEAQ. The CDR3 is 15 amino acids. After removal of 4 bases from V and 8 bases from J, the junction contained 13 bases not matched to a gene.

In DNA form, the CDR3 reads TGTGCCACCAGCAGAGATGTCAGGGGGTCCGGGGAGCTGTTTTTT. Its protein product is CATSRDVRGSGELFF. The V call is TRBV15, the J call TRBJ2-2; 7 positions match TRBD1. Trimming cost V 0 bases and J 6 bases; bases outside gene matches: 4. Germline CDR1 reads LNHNV; CDR2 reads YYDKDF (reference sequence). The CDR3 contains 15 residues.

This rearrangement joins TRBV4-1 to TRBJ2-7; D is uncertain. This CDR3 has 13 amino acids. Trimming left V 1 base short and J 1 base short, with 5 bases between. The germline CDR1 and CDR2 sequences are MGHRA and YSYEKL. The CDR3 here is CASSQGTSYEQYF. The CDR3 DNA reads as TGCGCCAGCAGCCAAGGGACGTCCTACGAGCAGTACTTC.

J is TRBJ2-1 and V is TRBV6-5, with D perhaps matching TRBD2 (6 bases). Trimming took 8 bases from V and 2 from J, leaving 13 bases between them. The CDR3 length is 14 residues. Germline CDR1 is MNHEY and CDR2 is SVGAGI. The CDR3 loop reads CASSLAVTYNEQFF. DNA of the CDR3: TGTGCCAGCTCTTTAGCGGTAACCTACAATGAGCAGTTCTTC.

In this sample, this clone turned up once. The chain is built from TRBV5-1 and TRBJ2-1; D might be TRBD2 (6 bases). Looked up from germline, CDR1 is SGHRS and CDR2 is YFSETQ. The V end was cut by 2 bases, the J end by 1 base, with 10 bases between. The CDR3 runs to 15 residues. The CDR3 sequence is CASSFGLTSYNEQFF. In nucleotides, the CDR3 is TGCGCCAGCAGCTTCGGACTAACATCCTACAATGAGCAGTTCTTC.

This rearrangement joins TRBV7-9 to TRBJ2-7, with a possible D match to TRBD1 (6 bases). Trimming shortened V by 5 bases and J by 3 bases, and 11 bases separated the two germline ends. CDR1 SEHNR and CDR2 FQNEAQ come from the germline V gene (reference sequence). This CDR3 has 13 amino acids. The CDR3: CASSPGEGYEQYF. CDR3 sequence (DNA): TGTGCCAGCAGCCCAGGGGAAGGCTACGAGCAGTACTTC.

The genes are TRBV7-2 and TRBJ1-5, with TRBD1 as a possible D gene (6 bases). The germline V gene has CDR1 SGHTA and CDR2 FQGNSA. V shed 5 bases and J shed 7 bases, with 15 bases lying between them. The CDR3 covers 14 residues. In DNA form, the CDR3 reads TGTGCCAGCAGCCTTGGGGCGGGGGCCCAGCCCCAGCATTTT. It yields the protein CASSLGAGAQPQHF.

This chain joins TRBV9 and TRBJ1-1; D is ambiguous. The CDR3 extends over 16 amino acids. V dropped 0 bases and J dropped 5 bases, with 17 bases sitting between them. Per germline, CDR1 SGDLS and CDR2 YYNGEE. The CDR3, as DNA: TGTGCCAGCAGCGTAGATGGATTTATGTCGGAGACTGAAGCTTTCTTT. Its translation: CASSVDGFMSETEAFF.

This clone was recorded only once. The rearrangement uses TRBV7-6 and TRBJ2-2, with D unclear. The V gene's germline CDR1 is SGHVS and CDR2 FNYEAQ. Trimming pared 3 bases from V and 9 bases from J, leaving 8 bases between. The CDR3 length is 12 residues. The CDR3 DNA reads TGTGCCAGCAGCTTCGAACCGAGGGAGCTGTTTTTT. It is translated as CASSFEPRELFF.

The CDR3 loop reads CATSSPSAGGPNQETQYF. CDR3 DNA: TGTGCCACCAGCAGTCCTTCGGCGGGGGGGCCAAACCAAGAGACCCAGTACTTC. The chain has TRBV15 and TRBJ2-5, with 9 bases identical to TRBD2. CDR3 length: 18 residues. Germline CDR1 is LNHNV and CDR2 is YYDKDF (reference sequence). J was trimmed by 0 bases and V by 3 bases; bases with no gene match: 11.

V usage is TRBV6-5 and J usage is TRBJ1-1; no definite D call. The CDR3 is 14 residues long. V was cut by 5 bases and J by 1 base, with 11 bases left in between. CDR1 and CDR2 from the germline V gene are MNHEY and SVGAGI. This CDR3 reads CASSQQSSNTEAFF. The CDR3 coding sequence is TGTGCCAGCAGTCAGCAGAGTTCGAACACTGAAGCTTTCTTT.

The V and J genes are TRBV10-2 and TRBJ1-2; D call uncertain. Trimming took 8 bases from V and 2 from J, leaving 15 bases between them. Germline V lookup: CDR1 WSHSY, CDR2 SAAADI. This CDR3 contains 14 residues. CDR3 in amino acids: CASSTGFENYGYTF. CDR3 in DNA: TGCGCCAGCTCGACTGGTTTCGAGAACTATGGCTACACCTTC.

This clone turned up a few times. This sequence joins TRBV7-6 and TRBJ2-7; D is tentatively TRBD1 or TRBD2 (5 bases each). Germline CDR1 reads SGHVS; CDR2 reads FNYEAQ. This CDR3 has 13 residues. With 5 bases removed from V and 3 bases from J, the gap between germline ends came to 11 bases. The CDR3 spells CASSRDEGYEQYF. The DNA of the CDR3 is TGTGCCAGCAGCCGGGACGAGGGCTACGAGCAGTACTTC.

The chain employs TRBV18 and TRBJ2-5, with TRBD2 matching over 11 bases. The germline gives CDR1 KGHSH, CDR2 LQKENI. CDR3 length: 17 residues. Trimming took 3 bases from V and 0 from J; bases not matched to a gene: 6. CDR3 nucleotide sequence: TGTGCCAGCTCACCCGGGACTAGCGGATTGTACCAAGAGACCCAGTACTTC. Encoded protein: CASSPGTSGLYQETQYF.

The DNA for the CDR3 is TGTGCCAGCAGCCTCCGGGACAATCCCACAGATACGCAGTATTTT. Its protein is CASSLRDNPTDTQYF. The chain is built from TRBV9 and TRBJ2-3, with D tentatively TRBD1 (6 bases). This CDR3 is built from 15 residues. V lost 4 bases to trimming and J lost 2 bases, with 14 bases between them. Germline V gene lookup returns CDR1 SGDLS and CDR2 YYNGEE.

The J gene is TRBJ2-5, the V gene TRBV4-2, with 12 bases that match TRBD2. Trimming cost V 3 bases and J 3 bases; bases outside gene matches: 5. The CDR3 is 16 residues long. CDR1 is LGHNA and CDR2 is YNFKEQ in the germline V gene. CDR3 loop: CASSHHLAGGEETQYF. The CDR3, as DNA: TGTGCCAGCAGCCACCACCTAGCGGGGGGGGAAGAGACCCAGTACTTC.

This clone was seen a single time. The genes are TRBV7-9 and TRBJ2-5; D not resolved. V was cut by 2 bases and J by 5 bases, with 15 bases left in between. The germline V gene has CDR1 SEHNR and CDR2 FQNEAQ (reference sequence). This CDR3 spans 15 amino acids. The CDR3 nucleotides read TGTGCCAGCAGCTTAATAATACCTCCCCGGGAGACCCAGTACTTC. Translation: CASSLIIPPRETQYF.